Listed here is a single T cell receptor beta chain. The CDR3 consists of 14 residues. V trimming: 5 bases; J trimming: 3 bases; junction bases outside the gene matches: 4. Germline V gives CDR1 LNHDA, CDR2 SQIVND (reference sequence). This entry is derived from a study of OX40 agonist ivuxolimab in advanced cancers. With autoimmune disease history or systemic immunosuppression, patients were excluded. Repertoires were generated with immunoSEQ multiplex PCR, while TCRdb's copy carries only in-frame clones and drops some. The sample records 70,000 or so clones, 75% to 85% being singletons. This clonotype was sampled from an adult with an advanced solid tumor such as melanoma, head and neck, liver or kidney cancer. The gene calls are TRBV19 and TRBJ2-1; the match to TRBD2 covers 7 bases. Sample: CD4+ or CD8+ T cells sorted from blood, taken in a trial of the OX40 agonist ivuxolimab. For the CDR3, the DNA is TGTGCCAGTAGTCCAGCGGGGTTCTACAATGAGCAGTTCTTC. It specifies CASSPAGFYNEQFF.